Given below is one T cell receptor (beta chain) in context. Its target is unknown. Naive CD8 cells comprised CD45RO-negative, CCR7-positively selected cells, excluding terminally differentiated effector memory CD45RA+ cells. Sorted-subset replicate PCRs used roughly 210 ng of genomic DNA. This amount corresponded to approximately 30,000 T cell genomes. Only in-frame clones appear in the TCRdb table, and some are missing; sequencing was by immunoSEQ multiplex PCR. The repertoire has about 700,000 clones, about 92% of them found once; the top ten carry approximately 22%. This sample was included in a study of shared clonotypes between healthy human individuals. Study-wide results and caveats: Four donors shared approximately 5% of their naive CD4 clonotypes.

Trimming removed 2 bases at V and 4 bases at J, with 17 bases between. The CDR3 is 16 residues long. Germline lookup yields CDR1 SGHAT and CDR2 FQNNGV. The sample consisted of naive CD8+ T cells sorted from blood. V is TRBV11-2 and J is TRBJ1-2, with D maybe TRBD1 (5 bases). The receptor was isolated from a man in his thirties or forties in good health. CDR3 nucleotide sequence: TGTGCCAGCAGCTTATTCGGGGGTGGTAGTGTCTATGGCTACACCTTC. This encodes CASSLFGGGSVYGYTF. Full variable domain (rest looked up from reference TRBV11-2 and TRBJ1-2): EAGVAQSPRYKIIEKRQSVAFWCNPISGHATLYWYQQILGQGPKLLIQFQNNGVVDDSQLPKDRFSAERLKGVDSTLKIQPAKLEDSAVYLCASSLFGGGSVYGYTFGSGTRLTVV.